A selection of T cell receptor beta chains follows, all from one sample in a study of shared clonotypes between healthy human individuals. Measured with immunoSEQ multiplex PCR; TCRdb has only the in-frame clones, and not every one. The sample yields more than 550,000 clones, 80% to 95% seen once. Sequencing was performed on memory CD8+ T cells from PBMCs. These receptors were taken from a man aged 18 to 29 in good health. Some clones in this sample may be carry-over from other donors' samples. Both conserved end residues are part of each CDR3. Fields, in order: D gene, clone size, J gene, V gene, CDR3 DNA, CDR3 protein. The D gene is left open where the match is weak. Some rows mark clone size as missing; the rest say once, few, many or name a class of expanded clone.

-,once,TRBJ2-5,TRBV7-6,TGTGCCAGCAGCCTCAGGGCCCTCCAAGAGACCCAGTACTTC,CASSLRALQETQYF
-,-,TRBJ1-1,TRBV5-5,TGTGCCAGCAGCTTGGCTCCGAAAGCCACTGAAGCTTTCTTT,CASSLAPKATEAFF
-,-,TRBJ1-5,TRBV27,TGTGCCAGCAGTCCCCTTCTGGGAAATAGCAATCAGCCCCAGCATTTT,CASSPLLGNSNQPQHF
-,-,TRBJ1-1,TRBV5-6,TGTGCCAGCAGCAGAGGGGGGACTGAAGCTTTCTTT,CASSRGGTEAFF
-,-,TRBJ2-5,TRBV11-2,TGTGCCAGCAGCCCAGGGGTAAGGGTTCAAGAGACCCAGTACTTC,CASSPGVRVQETQYF
TRBD2,-,TRBJ2-1,TRBV7-3,TGTGCCAGCAGCACTAGCGGGAGTGCCTACAATGAGCAGTTCTTC,CASSTSGSAYNEQFF
-,-,TRBJ2-1,TRBV21-1,TGTGCCAGCAGCAAAGTAGGGGGCCGACAGGGCCCCTACAATGAGCAGTTCTTC,CASSKVGGRQGPYNEQFF
TRBD2,-,TRBJ2-2,TRBV4-1,TGCGCCAGCAGCCTACTAGCGGGAGATGGGACCGGGGAGCTGTTTTTT,CASSLLAGDGTGELFF
-,-,TRBJ1-2,TRBV11-2,TGTGCCAGCAGCTCGCGCGGGCAGCTCAACTATGGCTACACCTTC,CASSSRGQLNYGYTF
-,-,TRBJ1-5,TRBV28,TGTGCCAGCAGTTTATTGTGGCACCATTATAGCAATCAGCCCCAGCATTTT,CASSLLWHHYSNQPQHF
TRBD2,-,TRBJ2-1,TRBV19,TGTGCCAGTAGTATCCCGCTAGCGGGAGGGCCGGTGAATGAGCAGTTCTTC,CASSIPLAGGPVNEQFF
-,-,TRBJ2-1,TRBV11-3,TGTGCCCGATGCGCAGAGGATGAGCAGTTCTTC,CARCAEDEQFF
TRBD1,-,TRBJ2-1,TRBV6-6,TGTGCCAGTGGACAGGGGAAAGTTGAGCAGTTCTTC,CASGQGKVEQFF
-,-,TRBJ2-1,TRBV13,TGTGCCAGCAGCCCCAGGGGTCTAGCCGCACCCGATGAGCAGTTCTTC,CASSPRGLAAPDEQFF
-,-,TRBJ1-3,TRBV28,TGTGCCAGCAGTTCCCCCCGGGGAGAGGCTGGAAACACCATATATTTT,CASSSPRGEAGNTIYF
TRBD2,-,TRBJ2-7,TRBV18,TGTGCCAGCTCACCAACGGCTAGCGGGAGAGGTTGGGAGCAGTACTTC,CASSPTASGRGWEQYF
-,-,TRBJ2-1,TRBV6-4,TGTGCCAGCAGTCTCGGACTGGAGGGTGAGCAGTTCTTC,CASSLGLEGEQFF
-,-,TRBJ2-7,TRBV19,TGTGCCAGTAGTGTTGGCGGAACCTACGAGCAGTACTTC,CASSVGGTYEQYF
-,-,TRBJ2-3,TRBV9,TGTGCCAGCAGCGTTGGGCAGGCAAAACGTACAACGCAGTATTTT,CASSVGQAKRTTQYF
-,-,TRBJ1-5,TRBV28,TGTGCCAGCAGCCCCCTTGGGGGGAGCAATCAGCCCCAGCATTTT,CASSPLGGSNQPQHF
-,-,TRBJ1-1,TRBV27,TGTGCCAGCAGTTTATCTGGGGGGGCAATAGCTGAAGCTTTCTTT,CASSLSGGAIAEAFF
-,-,TRBJ2-7,TRBV27,TGTGCCAGCAGTTTACAGGGAACATCCTACGAGCAGTACTTC,CASSLQGTSYEQYF
TRBD2,few,TRBJ2-7,TRBV10-2,TGCGCCAGCAGCCTCCTTCGAAATCTAGCGGGAGGGGGTGAGCAGTACTTC,CASSLLRNLAGGGEQYF
-,-,TRBJ1-4,TRBV28,TGTGCCACCCGAAGGAGGTCAGCAAGTCCATCTCTTAATGAAAAACTGTTTTTT,CATRRRSASPSLNEKLFF
-,-,TRBJ2-2,TRBV11-2,TGTGCCAGCAGCTTAAATTGGGGGCGGGTCACCGGGGAGCTGTTTTTT,CASSLNWGRVTGELFF
-,-,TRBJ2-7,TRBV6-5,TGTGCCAGCAGCGAAGGGTTTAGGAACCACGAGCAGTACTTC,CASSEGFRNHEQYF
-,-,TRBJ2-7,TRBV14,TGTGCCAGCAGCCAGTTCTCTGAGGGCAGTTACGAGCAGTACTTC,CASSQFSEGSYEQYF
TRBD2,-,TRBJ2-1,TRBV4-3,TGCGCCAGCAGCCAAGAGGCGATAGCGGGAGGGTCTTACAATGAGCAGTTCTTC,CASSQEAIAGGSYNEQFF
-,-,TRBJ1-1,TRBV30,TGTGCCTGGAGTGTGAGAGGGGCGGGGAACACTGAAGCTTTCTTT,CAWSVRGAGNTEAFF
-,-,TRBJ2-1,TRBV7-9,TGTGCCAGCAGCTTAGTGGGCTCCTACGCCGTTCTGTTCTTC,CASSLVGSYAVLFF
TRBD1,-,TRBJ2-7,TRBV7-9,TGTGCCAGCAGCTCAACCGGGACAGGGGCCTACGAGCAGTACTTC,CASSSTGTGAYEQYF
-,-,TRBJ2-5,TRBV28,TGTGCCAGCAGTCCTGAAGAGACCCAGTACTTC,CASSPEETQYF
TRBD1,-,TRBJ2-7,TRBV9,TGTGCCAGCAGCGTAGCGGGGACAGGGGCCTACGAGCAGTACTTC,CASSVAGTGAYEQYF
-,-,TRBJ2-1,TRBV2,TGTGCCAGCAGTGACCCCTCGGCCGTAGTCTTAAGGGATGAGCAGTTCTTC,CASSDPSAVVLRDEQFF
-,once,TRBJ2-7,TRBV29-1,TGCAGCGCCCGGGACTCGTCCGAGCAGTACTTC,CSARDSSEQYF
-,-,TRBJ2-2,TRBV7-3,TGTGCCAGCAGCCCGGTATTCAACACCGGGGAGCTGTTTTTT,CASSPVFNTGELFF
-,-,TRBJ2-3,TRBV9,TGTGCCAGCAGCGAGTTGGGGGCTGACGTGACAGATACGCAGTATTTT,CASSELGADVTDTQYF